The 21 T cell receptor beta chains presented below share a single source sample, sequenced in a study of cytomegalovirus exposure and HLA in healthy donors (dated 2017 in TCRdb). The library was obtained by the immunoSEQ multiplex PCR assay. The multiplex PCR relied on a mix of 60 forward primers for TCR Vbeta segments and 13 reverse primers for TCR Jbeta segments. In TCRdb, the immuneACCESS table is reduced to in-frame sequences with V and J assigned. These tables do not hold every clone; where another copy was compared, an unresolved V gene accounts for under half, and the others remain unexplained. For this sample, the table gives about 46,000 clones. The ten biggest clones cover more than 0.9% of the sample. The sample taken for sequencing was PBMCs. Receptor source: a woman aged 40 to 50 in good health and CMV-seronegative.

The chain has TRBV5-6 and TRBJ2-2; 7 nucleotides align to TRBD2. Per germline, CDR1 SGHDT and CDR2 YYEEEE. The junction had 4 bases not matched to a gene; V was cut back by 1 base and J by 7 bases. This CDR3 region has 14 residues. The CDR3 sequence: CASSLPGGVGELFF. CDR3 in DNA: TGTGCCAGCAGCTTGCCGGGAGGTGTCGGGGAGCTGTTTTTT.

V and J are TRBV6-1 and TRBJ2-7, with D maybe TRBD1 (6 bases). Trimming took off 6 bases at V and 2 bases at J, with 11 bases between the two ends. The CDR3 runs to 13 residues. Germline V CDR1 and CDR2: MNHNS, SASEGT. The CDR3 sequence: CASRGDTTYEQYF. CDR3 DNA: TGTGCCAGCAGGGGGGACACTACCTACGAGCAGTACTTC.

This rearrangement joins TRBV5-1 to TRBJ2-1, with D possibly matching TRBD1 (6 bases). The germline V gene encodes CDR1 SGHRS and CDR2 YFSETQ. This CDR3 spans 12 amino acids. Trimming removed 3 bases at V and 7 bases at J, with 8 bases between. DNA of the CDR3: TGCGCCAGCAGCTCCCAGGGGAATGAGCAGTTCTTC. Amino acid sequence: CASSSQGNEQFF.

The V gene is TRBV7-3, the J gene TRBJ2-1; 12 bases fit TRBD2. Germline values: CDR1 SGHTA, CDR2 FQGTGA. This CDR3 region has 22 residues. Trimming took 3 bases from V and 5 from J; bases not matched to a gene: 23. For the CDR3, the DNA is TGTGCCAGCAGCTTGCCCCACCTCCGACAGGTAAGACTAGCGGGAGATCACAATGAGCAGTTCTTC. Amino acid sequence: CASSLPHLRQVRLAGDHNEQFF.

V and J are TRBV7-9 and TRBJ2-1; maybe TRBD2 (5 bases). This CDR3 is built from 15 residues. V was trimmed by 1 base and J by 7 bases, leaving 14 bases between them. CDR1 is SEHNR and CDR2 is FQNEAQ in the germline V gene (reference sequence). In nucleotides, the CDR3 is TGTGCCAGCAGCTTAGTGGGAGCGGTGGGGAATGAGCAGTTCTTC. This codes for CASSLVGAVGNEQFF. The variable domain in full, completed from reference TRBV7-9 and TRBJ2-1, reads DTGVSQNPRHKITKRGQNVTFRCDPISEHNRLYWYRQTLGQGPEFLTYFQNEAQLEKSRLLSDRFSAERPKGSFSTLEIQRTEQGDSAMYLCASSLVGAVGNEQFFGPGTRLTVL.

This sequence joins TRBV30 and TRBJ1-2, with D possibly being TRBD1 (6 bases). Germline V lookup: CDR1 GTSNPN, CDR2 SVGIG (reference sequence). Trimming cost V 2 bases and J 3 bases, with 7 bases left between them. The CDR3 spans 12 residues. CDR3 sequence reads: CAWSYRDYGYTF. CDR3 in DNA: TGTGCCTGGAGTTACAGGGACTATGGCTACACCTTC.

The chain employs TRBV27 and TRBJ1-2; 8 bases align to TRBD1. The CDR3 loop spans 13 amino acids. CDR1 and CDR2 from the germline V gene are MNHEY and SMNVEV (reference sequence). With 8 bases clipped from V and 7 bases from J, the junction kept 9 bases outside the gene matches. The CDR3: CASQDRDAGGYTF. The CDR3 DNA is TGTGCCAGCCAGGACAGGGACGCGGGTGGCTACACCTTC.

The chain carries TRBV7-9 and TRBJ2-7; 9 nucleotides match TRBD2. Trimming took 3 bases from V and 5 from J; bases not matched to a gene: 11. Germline V gene lookup returns CDR1 SEHNR and CDR2 FQNEAQ (reference sequence). The CDR3 length is 16 residues. The DNA for the CDR3 is TGTGCCAGCAGCTTCCTCGCGGGAGGGCCACACAACGAGCAGTACTTC. As protein: CASSFLAGGPHNEQYF.

The rearrangement joins TRBV7-2 to TRBJ1-2; D gene uncertain. The CDR3 runs to 15 residues. The V end lost 2 bases, the J end lost 4 bases, and 14 bases lay between the germline ends. Germline lookup yields CDR1 SGHTA and CDR2 FQGNSA. The CDR3 DNA reads TGTGCCAGCAGCTTATTTTTCCAGAACCCCTATGGCTACACCTTC. Amino acid sequence: CASSLFFQNPYGYTF.

This chain uses TRBV19 with TRBJ2-3; TRBD1 matches at 8 bases. Germline CDR1 and CDR2: LNHDA and SQIVND (reference sequence). J gave up 0 bases and V 7 bases, and 9 bases lay outside the gene matches. The CDR3 loop spans 16 amino acids. CDR3 residues: CASTLFGQGSTDTQYF. In nucleotides, the CDR3 is TGTGCCAGTACCCTCTTCGGACAGGGTAGCACAGATACGCAGTATTTT.

The chain employs TRBV9 and TRBJ2-7, with TRBD1 matching 8 bases. After removal of 4 bases from V and 5 bases from J, the junction contained 8 bases not matched to a gene. The length of the CDR3 is 14 residues. CDR1 is SGDLS and CDR2 is YYNGEE in the germline V gene. In DNA form, the CDR3 reads TGTGCCAGCAGCCTGGACAGGGCGGTAAACGAGCAGTACTTC. Its protein is CASSLDRAVNEQYF.

V usage is TRBV18 and J usage is TRBJ2-3; 14 nucleotides align to TRBD2. Losses at the gene ends were 4 bases for V and 1 base for J; bases not matched to a gene: 4. CDR1 is KGHSH and CDR2 is LQKENI in the germline V gene. The CDR3 runs 17 residues. The CDR3 sequence is CASSLGTSGSGTDTQYF. The CDR3 DNA is TGTGCCAGCTCACTTGGGACTAGCGGGAGCGGCACAGATACGCAGTATTTT.

This rearrangement joins TRBV28 to TRBJ2-7; 10 nucleotides match TRBD2. This CDR3 is built from 15 residues. Germline V gives CDR1 MDHEN, CDR2 SYDVKM. The V and J ends lost 7 bases and 0 bases, in that order; junction bases with no gene match: 6. The chain's CDR3 is CASTLAGDLSYEQYF. The CDR3 nucleotides are TGTGCCAGCACGCTAGCGGGAGATCTCTCCTACGAGCAGTACTTC.

The chain has TRBV29-1 and TRBJ2-1; D gene unclear. Trimming took off 4 bases at V and 4 bases at J, with 5 bases between the two ends. In germline, CDR1 is SQVTM, CDR2 ANQGSEA. This CDR3 has 11 residues. The CDR3 nucleotides read TGCAGCGTTGGCGATTACAATGAGCAGTTCTTC. It encodes CSVGDYNEQFF.

The chain links TRBV9 to TRBJ1-2; tentative D call: TRBD1 (6 bases). CDR1 and CDR2 (germline): SGDLS, YYNGEE. CDR3 length: 18 amino acids. Trimming stripped 0 bases from V and 4 bases from J, with 22 bases between. DNA of the CDR3: TGTGCCAGCAGCGTAGAGCTGCGGGGGGCCCTCCAGGGCTATGGCTACACCTTC. It yields the protein CASSVELRGALQGYGYTF.

V and J are TRBV6-1 and TRBJ2-1, with 10 bases matching TRBD2. Germline CDR1 is MNHNS and CDR2 is SASEGT. J lost 7 bases, V lost 4 bases, and 7 bases had no gene match. The CDR3 consists of 15 residues. The CDR3, as DNA: TGTGCCAGCAGTGTTTGGGGACTAGCGCATAATGAGCAGTTCTTC. Its protein is CASSVWGLAHNEQFF.

This chain connects TRBV10-3 to TRBJ2-2; 10 nucleotides agree with TRBD1. V lost 3 bases, J lost 5 bases, and 6 bases stayed unmatched. This CDR3 is 16 amino acids long. Germline assignment: CDR1 ENHRY and CDR2 SYGVKD. In DNA form, the CDR3 reads TGTGCCATCAGTGATTTCCGGGACAGGGGAACCGGGGAGCTGTTTTTT. Its translation: CAISDFRDRGTGELFF.

V is TRBV30 and J is TRBJ1-1, with a tentative D call TRBD1 (5 bases). Looked up from germline, CDR1 is GTSNPN and CDR2 is SVGIG (reference sequence). The CDR3 length is 13 residues. Trimming cost V 4 bases and J 4 bases, with 13 bases left between them. CDR3 protein: CAWTRGGVTEAFF. The DNA for the CDR3 is TGTGCCTGGACTCGTGGGGGGGTCACTGAAGCTTTCTTT.

The gene calls are TRBV9 and TRBJ2-7; D ambiguous. Germline CDR1 SGDLS, CDR2 YYNGEE. The CDR3 has 14 residues. With 4 bases removed from V and 2 bases from J, the gap between germline ends came to 13 bases. The CDR3 reads CASSRAVSAYEQYF. The CDR3 nucleotides are TGTGCCAGCAGCCGCGCTGTCAGCGCCTACGAGCAGTACTTC.

The chain joins TRBV6-5 to TRBJ2-7; D is possibly TRBD1 (5 bases). From germline, CDR1 is MNHEY and CDR2 SVGAGI. V dropped 5 bases and J dropped 6 bases, with 20 bases sitting between them. The CDR3 extends over 15 amino acids. The CDR3 DNA reads as TGTGCCAGCAGTCTAACTACTCAGGGTGCGAGCGAGCAGTACTTC. Protein sequence: CASSLTTQGASEQYF.

The chain couples TRBV27 to TRBJ2-1; maybe TRBD1 (8 bases). The ends were cut back, 2 bases at V and 7 bases at J, with 12 bases in the middle. The CDR3 spans 14 residues. Looked up from germline, CDR1 is MNHEY and CDR2 is SMNVEV (reference sequence). The CDR3 here is CASSLTQGGNEQFF. CDR3 sequence (DNA): TGTGCCAGCAGTTTAACACAGGGGGGGAATGAGCAGTTCTTC.